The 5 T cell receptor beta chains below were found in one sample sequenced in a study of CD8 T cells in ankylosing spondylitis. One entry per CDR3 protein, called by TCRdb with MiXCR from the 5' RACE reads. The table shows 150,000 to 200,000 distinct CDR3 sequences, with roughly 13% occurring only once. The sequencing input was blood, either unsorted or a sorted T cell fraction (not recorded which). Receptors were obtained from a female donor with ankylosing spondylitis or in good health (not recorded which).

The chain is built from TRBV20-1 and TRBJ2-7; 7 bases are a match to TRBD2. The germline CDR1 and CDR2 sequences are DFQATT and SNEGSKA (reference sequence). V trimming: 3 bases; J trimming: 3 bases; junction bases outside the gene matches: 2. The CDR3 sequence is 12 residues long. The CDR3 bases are TGCAGTGCTAGCGGGAGGTTCTACGAGCAGTACTTC. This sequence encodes CSASGRFYEQYF.

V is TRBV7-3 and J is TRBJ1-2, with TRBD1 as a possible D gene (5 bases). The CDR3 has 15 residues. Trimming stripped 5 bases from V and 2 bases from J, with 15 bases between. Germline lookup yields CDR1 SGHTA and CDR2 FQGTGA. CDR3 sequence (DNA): TGTGCCAGCAGCCCCGGGGGAGGGAGAAACTATGGCTACACCTTC. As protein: CASSPGGGRNYGYTF.

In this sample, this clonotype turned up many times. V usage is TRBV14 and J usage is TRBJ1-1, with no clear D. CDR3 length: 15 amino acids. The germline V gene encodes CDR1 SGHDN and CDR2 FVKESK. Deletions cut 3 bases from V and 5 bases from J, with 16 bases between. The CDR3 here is CASSQRSLLGTEAFF. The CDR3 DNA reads TGTGCCAGCAGCCAGCGTAGCCTATTGGGGACTGAAGCTTTCTTT. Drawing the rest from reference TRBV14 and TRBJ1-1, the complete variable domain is EAGVTQFPSHSVIEKGQTVTLRCDPISGHDNLYWYRRVMGKEIKFLLHFVKESKQDESGMPNNRFLAERTGGTYSTLKVQPAELEDSGVYFCASSQRSLLGTEAFFGQGTRLTVV.

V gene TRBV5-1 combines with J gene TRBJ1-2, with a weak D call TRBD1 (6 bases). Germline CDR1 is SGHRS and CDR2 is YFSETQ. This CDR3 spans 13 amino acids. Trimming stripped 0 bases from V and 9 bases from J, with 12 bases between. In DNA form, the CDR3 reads TGCGCCAGCAGCTTGGCACCAGGGGATAGCTACACCTTC. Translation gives CASSLAPGDSYTF. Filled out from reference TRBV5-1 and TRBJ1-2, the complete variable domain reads KAGVTQTPRYLIKTRGQQVTLSCSPISGHRSVSWYQQTPGQGLQFLFEYFSETQRNKGNFPGRFSGRQFSNSRSEMNVSTLELGDSALYLCASSLAPGDSYTFGSGTRLTVV.

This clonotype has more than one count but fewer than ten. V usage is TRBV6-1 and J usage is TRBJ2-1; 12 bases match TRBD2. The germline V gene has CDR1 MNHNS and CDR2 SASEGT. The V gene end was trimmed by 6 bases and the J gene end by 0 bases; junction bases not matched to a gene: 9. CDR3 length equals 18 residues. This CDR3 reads CASSTGTSGPSSYNEQFF. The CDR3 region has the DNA TGTGCCAGCAGCACCGGGACTAGCGGGCCCAGCTCCTACAATGAGCAGTTCTTC.